The clone carrying this TCR beta chain is large. The antigen remains undetermined. This entry comes from a study of chemoradiotherapy in HPV16-positive cancers. Study-wide points: Non-HPV-specific T cells did not expand in tumors during treatment, whereas candidate HPV-specific clones and E7-related motifs did.

Looked up from germline, CDR1 is LNHNV and CDR2 is YYDKDF (reference sequence). V shed 3 bases, J shed 7 bases, and the junction held 8 bases outside the gene matches. The CDR3 is 14 amino acids. Assay used: immunoSEQ multiplex PCR; TCRdb lists only in-frame clones, some missing. Here the sample spans 1,500 to 2,000 clones, 84% being singletons. The chain couples TRBV15 to TRBJ2-7, with 8 bases matching TRBD1. This clonotype originated in a human donor with HPV-associated anogenital cancer. The sequenced sample was tumor tissue, obtained from a patient who underwent chemoradiotherapy. This CDR3 is CATSRGRGRREQYF. CDR3 bases: TGTGCCACCAGCAGGGGCAGGGGGCGGCGTGAGCAGTACTTC.